Described below is a single T cell receptor (beta chain) sequence and its context. This sample was taken from a study of shared clonotypes between healthy human individuals. The method was immunoSEQ multiplex PCR; TCRdb's version includes in-frame clones alone and lacks a portion of them. Here the sample spans some 300,000 clones, around 67% being singletons. Germline-derived CDR1 and CDR2 are MGHDK and SYGVNS. The CDR3 spans 14 residues. V was pared by 7 bases and J by 5 bases, with 17 bases between. The sequenced material came from memory CD4+ T cells sorted from blood. Subset specified: CD45RA-negative fraction. The TCR sequence derives from a man under 40 in good health. The gene calls are TRBV25-1 and TRBJ2-5; D is possibly TRBD2 (6 bases). CDR3 nucleotides: TGTGCCAGCATGTCGGGAGCTTTCATGGAGACCCAGTACTTC. This encodes CASMSGAFMETQYF.